One and the same sample provided the 24 T cell receptor beta chains below, sequenced in a study of blood T cell repertoires in COVID-19 (dated by TCRdb to about 2020). Library preparation employed the immunoSEQ multiplex PCR assay. Entries here come from immuneACCESS through TCRdb and include only in-frame sequences with V and J called. Some clones fail to appear in such tables; in the studies checked, an unresolved V gene covers under half of the shortfall, and the cause of the remainder is unknown. For this sample there are 9,500 to 15,000 clones; about nine tenths appear just once. Roughly an eighth of the sample is taken by the ten largest. The sequencing input was peripheral blood. The receptors were gathered from an older man with active COVID-19.

The chain has TRBV9 and TRBJ1-4; no reliable D call. The CDR3 length is 13 residues. Germline loops: CDR1 SGDLS, CDR2 YYNGEE. The ends were cut back, 2 bases at V and 4 bases at J, with 6 bases in the middle. The CDR3 bases are TGTGCCAGCAGCGTCGGAGGTAATGAAAAACTGTTTTTT. It specifies CASSVGGNEKLFF.

The chain recombines TRBV4-2 with TRBJ2-5, with TRBD2 matching 12 bases. Trimming removed 0 bases from V and 5 bases from J; junction bases left unmatched: 16. Germline CDR1 and CDR2: LGHNA and YNFKEQ. The CDR3 consists of 20 residues. The CDR3 DNA sequence: TGTGCCAGCAGCCAAGATCGCCCCCTGACTAGCGGGGGCCTCCGGGAGACCCAGTACTTC. Translated: CASSQDRPLTSGGLRETQYF.

This chain links TRBV12-3 or TRBV12-4 with TRBJ2-7; the D is unclear. V lost 1 base and J lost 5, with 6 bases in between. The CDR3 has 12 amino acids. CDR3 DNA sequence: TGTGCCAGCAGTTTAGGGCCCCACGAGCAGTACTTC. It encodes CASSLGPHEQYF.

This clone was detected only a few times. V is TRBV7-6 and J is TRBJ1-6, with a possible D match to TRBD1 (5 bases). Germline V gene sequence: CDR1 SGHVS, CDR2 FNYEAQ. The CDR3 totals 18 residues. V was clipped by 4 bases and J by 4 bases, with 20 bases between them. CDR3 DNA: TGTGCCAGCAGCTCCGTCCTCGACAGAAGATTTTATAATTCACCCCTCCACTTT. Protein: CASSSVLDRRFYNSPLHF.

The chain combines TRBV6-5 with TRBJ2-5, with 10 nucleotides matching TRBD2. CDR1 is MNHEY, CDR2 SVGAGI, per germline. This CDR3 has 15 residues. V shed 1 base, J shed 5 bases, and the junction held 4 bases outside the gene matches. Here the CDR3 reads CASSYYGSGGETQYF. The DNA of the CDR3 is TGTGCCAGCAGTTACTATGGTAGCGGGGGGGAGACCCAGTACTTC.

This clone appeared a single time. V and J are TRBV5-1 and TRBJ2-1; the D gene is possibly TRBD2 (5 bases). The germline gives CDR1 SGHRS, CDR2 YFSETQ. The CDR3 has 15 residues. The germline V and J ends were trimmed by 2 bases and 0 bases, with 9 bases remaining between them. The chain's CDR3 is CASSFGEGSYNEQFF. The CDR3 DNA follows: TGCGCCAGCAGCTTCGGTGAGGGCTCCTACAATGAGCAGTTCTTC. The variable domain in full, completed from reference TRBV5-1 and TRBJ2-1, reads KAGVTQTPRYLIKTRGQQVTLSCSPISGHRSVSWYQQTPGQGLQFLFEYFSETQRNKGNFPGRFSGRQFSNSRSEMNVSTLELGDSALYLCASSFGEGSYNEQFFGPGTRLTVL.

The chain joins TRBV27 to TRBJ1-1; possibly TRBD1 for D (5 bases). The length of the CDR3 is 14 residues. Germline V lookup: CDR1 MNHEY, CDR2 SMNVEV (reference sequence). V dropped 3 bases and J dropped 4 bases, with 12 bases sitting between them. The CDR3 loop reads CASSFKGSGTEAFF. Here the CDR3 DNA reads TGTGCCAGCAGTTTTAAGGGGTCGGGCACTGAAGCTTTCTTT.

The chain carries TRBV5-1 and TRBJ2-3; 8 bases map to TRBD2. This CDR3 region has 19 residues. Trimming cost V 0 bases and J 0 bases; bases outside gene matches: 12. Germline CDR1 is SGHRS and CDR2 is YFSETQ. The CDR3 region has the DNA TGCGCCAGCAGCTTGGCCTCTATCTCTAGCGGGTTTAGCACAGATACGCAGTATTTT. This gives the protein CASSLASISSGFSTDTQYF.

This clone has a single count. V usage is TRBV5-1 and J usage is TRBJ2-6; unclear D gene. CDR1 and CDR2 from the germline V gene are SGHRS and YFSETQ. V gave up 4 bases and J gave up 2 bases, with 16 bases separating them. The CDR3 is 17 amino acids. The CDR3 here is CASSPGTAGAGANVLTF. As DNA, the CDR3 is TGCGCCAGCAGCCCCGGAACGGCCGGAGCTGGGGCCAACGTCCTGACTTTC.

The chain combines TRBV7-2 with TRBJ2-1; 14 nucleotides match TRBD2. Germline CDR1 is SGHTA and CDR2 is FQGNSA. This CDR3 is 16 amino acids long. Trimming removed 5 bases from V and 7 bases from J; junction bases left unmatched: 7. This CDR3 reads CASSLGGLAGVNEQFF. CDR3 nucleotide sequence: TGTGCCAGCAGCCTGGGGGGACTAGCGGGGGTGAATGAGCAGTTCTTC. Drawing the rest from reference TRBV7-2 and TRBJ2-1, the complete variable domain is GAGVSQSPSNKVTEKGKDVELRCDPISGHTALYWYRQSLGQGLEFLIYFQGNSAPDKSGLPSDRFSAERTGGSVSTLTIQRTQQEDSAVYLCASSLGGLAGVNEQFFGPGTRLTVL.

V is TRBV10-3 and J is TRBJ2-5; unclear D gene. CDR1 is ENHRY and CDR2 is SYGVKD in the germline V gene. The CDR3 runs to 13 residues. The V end was cut by 3 bases, the J end by 3 bases, with 8 bases between. As DNA, the CDR3 is TGTGCCATCAGTGAAGTCAGTGAAGAGACCCAGTACTTC. Amino acid sequence: CAISEVSEETQYF.

The rearrangement links TRBV11-2 to TRBJ2-3, with D hard to call. CDR3 length equals 14 residues. CDR1 is SGHAT, CDR2 FQNNGV, per germline. V lost 1 base to trimming and J lost 0 bases, with 5 bases between them. This CDR3 is CASSLATSTDTQYF. The CDR3 nucleotides read TGTGCCAGCAGCTTAGCGACTAGCACAGATACGCAGTATTTT.

This chain joins TRBV11-3 and TRBJ1-6, with D perhaps matching TRBD1 (5 bases). The germline V gene encodes CDR1 SGHNT and CDR2 YENEEA. This CDR3 region has 14 residues. The germline V and J ends were trimmed by 2 bases and 6 bases, with 8 bases remaining between them. CDR3 loop: CASSLQGGNSPLHF. The CDR3 DNA is TGTGCCAGCAGCTTACAGGGCGGTAATTCACCCCTCCACTTT.

By its share, this clone is medium-sized. The chain joins TRBV7-9 to TRBJ1-2; D remains unclear. V was trimmed by 3 bases and J by 7 bases, leaving 18 bases between them. CDR1 and CDR2 from the germline V gene are SEHNR and FQNEAQ (reference sequence). This CDR3 has 15 amino acids. The CDR3 region is CASSFEEPRAGGYTF. The CDR3 DNA reads as TGTGCCAGCAGCTTTGAAGAGCCCCGTGCTGGTGGCTACACCTTC.

The sample holds one count of this clone. This chain joins TRBV5-1 and TRBJ1-6; maybe TRBD1 (6 bases). This CDR3 region has 17 residues. V was cut by 0 bases and J by 10 bases, with 20 bases left in between. Germline V lookup: CDR1 SGHRS, CDR2 YFSETQ. The CDR3 loop is CASSLEPGPAGVSPLHF. The CDR3 DNA sequence: TGCGCCAGCAGCTTGGAACCGGGCCCAGCAGGGGTCTCACCCCTCCACTTT.

The chain carries TRBV2 and TRBJ1-1, with 7 bases lining up with TRBD1. V shed 6 bases, J shed 6 bases, and the junction held 4 bases outside the gene matches. The CDR3 sequence is 12 residues long. Germline V gene lookup returns CDR1 SNHLY and CDR2 FYNNEI. DNA of the CDR3: TGTGCCAGCAGATCAACAGGGGCTGAAGCTTTCTTT. Translated, it gives CASRSTGAEAFF.

The chain uses TRBV6-4 and TRBJ1-3, with 9 bases that match TRBD1. The ends lost 3 bases at V and 6 bases at J; junction bases unmatched: 12. The germline V gene encodes CDR1 MRHNA and CDR2 SNTAGT. This CDR3 contains 17 residues. The CDR3 coding sequence is TGTGCCAGCAGTGAGGACAGGGGCGCGGGGGGTGTAAACACCATATATTTT. It specifies CASSEDRGAGGVNTIYF.

V and J are TRBV19 and TRBJ2-1, with 12 bases aligning to TRBD1. The CDR3 is made up of 15 amino acids. Germline CDR1 is LNHDA and CDR2 is SQIVND (reference sequence). The trim removed 3 bases at V and 7 bases at J, leaving 4 bases unmatched. Here the CDR3 reads CASSIVGQGANEQFF. The CDR3, as DNA: TGTGCCAGTAGTATTGTGGGACAGGGGGCGAATGAGCAGTTCTTC.

This sequence joins TRBV9 and TRBJ2-7; 7 nucleotides match TRBD2. This CDR3 comprises 15 residues. CDR1 and CDR2 from the germline V gene are SGDLS and YYNGEE. Losses at the gene ends were 1 base for V and 2 bases for J; bases not matched to a gene: 6. The CDR3 sequence is CASSVFSGRTYEQYF. CDR3 nucleotides: TGTGCCAGCAGCGTATTTAGCGGGCGGACCTACGAGCAGTACTTC.

The V and J genes are TRBV29-1 and TRBJ1-5; maybe TRBD1 (5 bases). Germline loops: CDR1 SQVTM, CDR2 ANQGSEA. The CDR3 runs 13 residues. In DNA, the CDR3 is TGCGCCGCCTGTCAGGGCGGCAATCAGCCCCAGCATTTT. This translates into CAACQGGNQPQHF.

The chain carries TRBV5-6 and TRBJ2-1; a weak D match, TRBD2 (5 bases). Trimming left V 0 bases short and J 10 bases short, with 11 bases between. The CDR3 contains 13 residues. Germline V gene lookup returns CDR1 SGHDT and CDR2 YYEEEE. CDR3 loop: CASSLGRGVEQFF. CDR3 nucleotides: TGTGCCAGCAGCTTGGGTCGGGGAGTAGAGCAGTTCTTC.

Only one count was recorded for this clone. V is TRBV20-1 and J is TRBJ1-1, with D hard to call. Trimming stripped 3 bases from V and 3 bases from J, with 8 bases between. The CDR3 contains 12 residues. Germline V gives CDR1 DFQATT, CDR2 SNEGSKA (reference sequence). The CDR3 spells CSASIGDTEAFF. CDR3 sequence (DNA): TGCAGTGCTAGTATAGGAGACACTGAAGCTTTCTTT.

The chain recombines TRBV6-2 or TRBV6-3 with TRBJ1-5, with no clear D. Trimming removed 5 bases from V and 8 bases from J, with 10 bases in between. CDR1 and CDR2 from the germline V gene are MNHEY and SVGEGT. This CDR3 is 12 amino acids long. This chain's CDR3 is CASSQVLEPQHF. As DNA, the CDR3 is TGTGCCAGCAGTCAGGTCTTGGAGCCCCAGCATTTT.

This sequence joins TRBV7-9 and TRBJ1-2, with no clear D. The CDR3 has 12 amino acids. Trimming stripped 7 bases from V and 8 bases from J, with 14 bases between. Germline V gives CDR1 SEHNR, CDR2 FQNEAQ (reference sequence). The CDR3 nucleotides read TGTGCCAGCATAGCTTCTCCGGGGGGCTACACCTTC. Translating it yields CASIASPGGYTF.